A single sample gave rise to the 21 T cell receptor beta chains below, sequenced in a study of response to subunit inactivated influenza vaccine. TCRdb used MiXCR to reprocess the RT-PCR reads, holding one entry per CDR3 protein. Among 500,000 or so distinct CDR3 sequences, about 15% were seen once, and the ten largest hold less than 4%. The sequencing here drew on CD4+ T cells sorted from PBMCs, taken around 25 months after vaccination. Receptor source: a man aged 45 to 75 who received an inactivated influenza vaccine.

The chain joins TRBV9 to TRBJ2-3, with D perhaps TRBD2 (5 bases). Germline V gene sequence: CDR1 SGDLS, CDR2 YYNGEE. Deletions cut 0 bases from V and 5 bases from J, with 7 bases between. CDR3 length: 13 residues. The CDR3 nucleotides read TGTGCCAGCAGCGTAGGAGGGATAGATACGCAGTATTTT. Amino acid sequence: CASSVGGIDTQYF.

As DNA, the CDR3 is TGTGCCAGCAGCAAACGGACAGGCGAGCAGTACTTC. Its translation is CASSKRTGEQYF. V usage is TRBV3-1 and J usage is TRBJ2-7; 7 nucleotides align to TRBD1. This CDR3 contains 12 residues. Germline CDR1 is LGHDT and CDR2 is YNNKEL (reference sequence). Trimming removed 5 bases from V and 6 bases from J; junction bases left unmatched: 4.

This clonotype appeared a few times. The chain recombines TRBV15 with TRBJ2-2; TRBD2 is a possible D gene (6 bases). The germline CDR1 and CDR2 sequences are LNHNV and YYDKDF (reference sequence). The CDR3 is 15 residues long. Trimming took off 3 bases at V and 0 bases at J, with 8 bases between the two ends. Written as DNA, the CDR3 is TGTGCCACCAGCAGCCGGGACTCGAACACCGGGGAGCTGTTTTTT. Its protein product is CATSSRDSNTGELFF.

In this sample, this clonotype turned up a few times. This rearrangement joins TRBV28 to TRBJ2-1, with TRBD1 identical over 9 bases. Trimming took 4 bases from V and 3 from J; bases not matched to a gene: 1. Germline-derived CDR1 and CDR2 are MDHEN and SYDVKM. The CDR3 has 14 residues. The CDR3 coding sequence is TGTGCCAGCAGTTCGACAGGGGGCTACAATGAGCAGTTCTTC. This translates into CASSSTGGYNEQFF.

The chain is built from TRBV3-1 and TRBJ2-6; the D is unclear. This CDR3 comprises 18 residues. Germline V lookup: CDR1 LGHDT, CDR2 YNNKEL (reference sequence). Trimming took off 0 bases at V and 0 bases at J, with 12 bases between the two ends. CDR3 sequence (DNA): TGTGCCAGCAGCCAAGATGGTATTGTACGCTCTGGGGCCAACGTCCTGACTTTC. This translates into CASSQDGIVRSGANVLTF.

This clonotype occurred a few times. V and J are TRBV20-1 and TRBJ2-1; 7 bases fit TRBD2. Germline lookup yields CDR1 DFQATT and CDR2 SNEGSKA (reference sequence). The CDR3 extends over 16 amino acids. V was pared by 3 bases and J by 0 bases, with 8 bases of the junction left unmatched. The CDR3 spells CSASAPGRASYNEQFF. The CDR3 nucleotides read TGCAGTGCTAGTGCCCCGGGGAGGGCCTCCTACAATGAGCAGTTCTTC.

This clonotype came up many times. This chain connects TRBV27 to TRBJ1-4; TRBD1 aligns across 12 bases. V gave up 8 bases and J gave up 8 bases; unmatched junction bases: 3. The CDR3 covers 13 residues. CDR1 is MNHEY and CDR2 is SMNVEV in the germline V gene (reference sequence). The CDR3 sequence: CASGTGGIEKLFF. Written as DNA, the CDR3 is TGTGCCAGCGGGACAGGGGGCATCGAAAAACTGTTTTTT.

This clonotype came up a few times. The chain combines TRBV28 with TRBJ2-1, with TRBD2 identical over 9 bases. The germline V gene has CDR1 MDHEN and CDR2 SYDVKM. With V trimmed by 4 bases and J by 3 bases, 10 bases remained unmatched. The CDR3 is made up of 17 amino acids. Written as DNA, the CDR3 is TGTGCCAGCAGTTCGGCCTTTGTAGCGGGAGTCTACAATGAGCAGTTCTTC. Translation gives CASSSAFVAGVYNEQFF.

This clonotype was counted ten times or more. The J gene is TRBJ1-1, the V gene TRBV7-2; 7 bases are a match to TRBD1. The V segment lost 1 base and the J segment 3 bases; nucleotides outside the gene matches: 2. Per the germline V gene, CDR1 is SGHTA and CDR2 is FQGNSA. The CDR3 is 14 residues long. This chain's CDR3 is CASSLDRGYTEAFF. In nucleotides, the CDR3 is TGTGCCAGCAGCTTAGACAGGGGATACACTGAAGCTTTCTTT.

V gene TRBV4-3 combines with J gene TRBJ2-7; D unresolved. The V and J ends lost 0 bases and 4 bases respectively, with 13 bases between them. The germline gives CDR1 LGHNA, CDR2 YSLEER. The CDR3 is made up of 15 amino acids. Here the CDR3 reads CASSQEDKASYEQYF. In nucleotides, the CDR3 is TGCGCCAGCAGCCAAGAAGATAAGGCGTCTTACGAGCAGTACTTC.

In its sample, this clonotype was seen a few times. The CDR3 DNA reads TGTGCCAGCAGCTGGGCTAGCGGGAGCACAGATACGCAGTATTTT. Its translation is CASSWASGSTDTQYF. The rearrangement joins TRBV7-2 to TRBJ2-3; 8 bases map to TRBD2. This CDR3 is built from 15 residues. Germline V CDR1 and CDR2: SGHTA, FQGNSA. Trimming at V came to 4 bases and at J to 0 bases, leaving 3 bases not matched to a gene.

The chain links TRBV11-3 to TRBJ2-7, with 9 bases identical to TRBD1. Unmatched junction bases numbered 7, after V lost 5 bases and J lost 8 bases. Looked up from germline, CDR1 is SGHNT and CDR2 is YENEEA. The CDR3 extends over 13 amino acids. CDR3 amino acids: CASSRTGEKKQYF. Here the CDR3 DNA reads TGTGCCAGCAGCAGGACAGGGGAAAAAAAGCAGTACTTC.

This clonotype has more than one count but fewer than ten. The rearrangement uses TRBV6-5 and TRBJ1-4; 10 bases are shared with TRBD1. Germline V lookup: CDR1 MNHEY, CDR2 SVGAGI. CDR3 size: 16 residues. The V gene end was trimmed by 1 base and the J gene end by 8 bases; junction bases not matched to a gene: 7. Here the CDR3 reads CASSYFTGTGAEKLFF. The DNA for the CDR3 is TGTGCCAGCAGTTACTTCACCGGGACAGGGGCCGAAAAACTGTTTTTT.

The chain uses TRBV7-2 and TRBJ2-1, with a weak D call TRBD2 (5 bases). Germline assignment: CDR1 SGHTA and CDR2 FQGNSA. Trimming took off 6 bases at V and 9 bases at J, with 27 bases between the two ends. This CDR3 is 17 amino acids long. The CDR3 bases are TGTGCCAGCAGACCCATCGGAGGAGAGCCCCGGGTGGGTGAGCAGTTCTTC. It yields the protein CASRPIGGEPRVGEQFF.

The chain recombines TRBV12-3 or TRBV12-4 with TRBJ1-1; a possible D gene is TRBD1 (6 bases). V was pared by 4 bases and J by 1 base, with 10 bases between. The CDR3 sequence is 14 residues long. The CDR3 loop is CASSSGHSNTEAFF. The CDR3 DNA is TGTGCCAGCAGTTCGGGACATTCGAACACTGAAGCTTTCTTT.

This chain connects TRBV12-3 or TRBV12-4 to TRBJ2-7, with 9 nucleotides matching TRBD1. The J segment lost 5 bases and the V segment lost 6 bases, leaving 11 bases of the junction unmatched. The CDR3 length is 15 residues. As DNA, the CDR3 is TGTGCCAGCAGCCGGAAAGGGACAGGGCTCCACGAGCAGTACTTC. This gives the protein CASSRKGTGLHEQYF.

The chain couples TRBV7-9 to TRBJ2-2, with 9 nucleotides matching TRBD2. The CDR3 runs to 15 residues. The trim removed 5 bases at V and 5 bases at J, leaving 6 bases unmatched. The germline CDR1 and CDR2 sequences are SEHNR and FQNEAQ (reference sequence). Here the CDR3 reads CASSRGLAGTGELFF. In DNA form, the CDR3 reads TGTGCCAGCAGCCGGGGACTAGCCGGGACCGGGGAGCTGTTTTTT.

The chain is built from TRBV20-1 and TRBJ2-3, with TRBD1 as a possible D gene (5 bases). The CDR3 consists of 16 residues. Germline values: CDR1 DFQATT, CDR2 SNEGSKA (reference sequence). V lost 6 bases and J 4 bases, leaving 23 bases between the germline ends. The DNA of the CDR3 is TGCAGTGCCCCAAAGGGTCCAGGGATCGGAGCAGATACGCAGTATTTT. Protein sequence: CSAPKGPGIGADTQYF.

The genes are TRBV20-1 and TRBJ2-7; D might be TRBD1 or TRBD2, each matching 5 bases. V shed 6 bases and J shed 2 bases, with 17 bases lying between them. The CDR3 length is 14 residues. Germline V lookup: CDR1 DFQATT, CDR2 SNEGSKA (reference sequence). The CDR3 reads CSARRAGSTYEQYF. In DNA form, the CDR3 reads TGCAGTGCGAGAAGGGCAGGGAGCACCTACGAGCAGTACTTC.

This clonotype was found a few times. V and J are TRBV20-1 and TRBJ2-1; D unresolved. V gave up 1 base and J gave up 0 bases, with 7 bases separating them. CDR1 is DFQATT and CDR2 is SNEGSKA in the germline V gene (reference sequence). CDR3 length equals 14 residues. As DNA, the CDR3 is TGCAGTGCTAGAGCTCCTTACTCCTACAATGAGCAGTTCTTC. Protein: CSARAPYSYNEQFF.

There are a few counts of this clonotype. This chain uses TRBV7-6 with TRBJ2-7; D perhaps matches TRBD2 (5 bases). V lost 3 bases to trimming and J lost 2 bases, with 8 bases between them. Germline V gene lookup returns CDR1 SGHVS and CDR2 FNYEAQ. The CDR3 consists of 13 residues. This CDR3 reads CASSFSVAYEQYF. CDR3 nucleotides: TGTGCCAGCAGCTTTAGCGTGGCCTACGAGCAGTACTTC.